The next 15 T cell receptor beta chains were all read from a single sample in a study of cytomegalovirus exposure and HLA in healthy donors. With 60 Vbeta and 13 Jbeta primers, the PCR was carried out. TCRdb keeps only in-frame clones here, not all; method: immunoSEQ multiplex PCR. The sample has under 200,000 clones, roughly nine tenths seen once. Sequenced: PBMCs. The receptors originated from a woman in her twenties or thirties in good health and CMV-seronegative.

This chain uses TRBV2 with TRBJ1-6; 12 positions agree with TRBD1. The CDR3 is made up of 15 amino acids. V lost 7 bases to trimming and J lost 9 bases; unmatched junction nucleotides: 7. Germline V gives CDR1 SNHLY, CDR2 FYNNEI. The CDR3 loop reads CASNSGQGAGSPLHF. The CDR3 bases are TGTGCCAGCAATTCGGGACAGGGGGCAGGTTCACCCCTCCACTTT.

CDR3 amino acids: CASRPYTGAGGEQYF. The CDR3 DNA reads TGTGCCAGCAGACCCTATACAGGGGCCGGGGGTGAGCAGTACTTC. This sequence joins TRBV6-6 and TRBJ2-7, with a weak D call TRBD1 (7 bases). Germline V lookup: CDR1 MNHNY, CDR2 SVGAGI (reference sequence). The CDR3 spans 15 residues. The V end was cut by 6 bases, the J end by 7 bases, with 22 bases between.

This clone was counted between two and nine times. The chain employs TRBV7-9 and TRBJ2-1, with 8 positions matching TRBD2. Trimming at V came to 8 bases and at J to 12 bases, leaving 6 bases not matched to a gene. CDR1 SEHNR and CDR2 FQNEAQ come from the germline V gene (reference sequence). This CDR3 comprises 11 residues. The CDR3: CASSGGSGQFF. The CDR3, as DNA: TGTGCCAGCTCGGGAGGGTCGGGGCAGTTCTTC.

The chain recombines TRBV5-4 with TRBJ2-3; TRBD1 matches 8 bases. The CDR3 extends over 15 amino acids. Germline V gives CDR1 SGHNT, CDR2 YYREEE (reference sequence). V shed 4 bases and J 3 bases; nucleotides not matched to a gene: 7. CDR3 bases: TGTGCCAGCAGCCCCGGGACAGGAACAACAGATACGCAGTATTTT. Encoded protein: CASSPGTGTTDTQYF.

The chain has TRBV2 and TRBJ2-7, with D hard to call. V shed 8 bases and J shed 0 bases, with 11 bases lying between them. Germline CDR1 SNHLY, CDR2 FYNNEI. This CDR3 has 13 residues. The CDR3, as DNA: TGTGCCAGCCTGAGAGAGAGCTCCTACGAGCAGTACTTC. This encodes CASLRESSYEQYF.

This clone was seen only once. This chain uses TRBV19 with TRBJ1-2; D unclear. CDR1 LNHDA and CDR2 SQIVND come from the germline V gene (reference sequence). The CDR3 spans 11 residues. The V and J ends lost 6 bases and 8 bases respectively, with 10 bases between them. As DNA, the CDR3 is TGTGCCAGTAGCATAAACAAAGGCTACACCTTC. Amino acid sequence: CASSINKGYTF.

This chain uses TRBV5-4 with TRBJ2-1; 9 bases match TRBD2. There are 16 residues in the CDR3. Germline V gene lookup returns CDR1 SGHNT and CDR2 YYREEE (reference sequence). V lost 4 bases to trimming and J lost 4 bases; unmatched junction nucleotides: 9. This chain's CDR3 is CASSPRLAGQYNEQFF. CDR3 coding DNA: TGTGCCAGCAGCCCCCGGCTAGCGGGGCAATACAATGAGCAGTTCTTC. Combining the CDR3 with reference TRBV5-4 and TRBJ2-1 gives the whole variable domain ETGVTQSPTHLIKTRGQQVTLRCSSQSGHNTVSWYQQALGQGPQFIFQYYREEENGRGNFPPRFSGLQFPNYSSELNVNALELDDSALYLCASSPRLAGQYNEQFFGPGTRLTVL.

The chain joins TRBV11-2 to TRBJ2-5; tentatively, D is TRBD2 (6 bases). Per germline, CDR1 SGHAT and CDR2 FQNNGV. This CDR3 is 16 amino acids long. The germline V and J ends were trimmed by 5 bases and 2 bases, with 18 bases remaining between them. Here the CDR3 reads CASSPSPRREQETQYF. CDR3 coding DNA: TGTGCCAGCAGCCCCAGCCCCCGGCGGGAACAAGAGACCCAGTACTTC. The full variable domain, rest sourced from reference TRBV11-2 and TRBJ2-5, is EAGVAQSPRYKIIEKRQSVAFWCNPISGHATLYWYQQILGQGPKLLIQFQNNGVVDDSQLPKDRFSAERLKGVDSTLKIQPAKLEDSAVYLCASSPSPRREQETQYFGPGTRLLVL.

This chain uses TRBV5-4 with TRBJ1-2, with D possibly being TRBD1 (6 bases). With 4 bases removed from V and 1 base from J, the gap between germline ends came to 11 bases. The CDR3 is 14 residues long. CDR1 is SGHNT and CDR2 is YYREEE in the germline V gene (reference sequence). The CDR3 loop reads CASSGTGFNYGYTF. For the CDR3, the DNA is TGTGCCAGCAGCGGAACAGGGTTTAACTATGGCTACACCTTC.

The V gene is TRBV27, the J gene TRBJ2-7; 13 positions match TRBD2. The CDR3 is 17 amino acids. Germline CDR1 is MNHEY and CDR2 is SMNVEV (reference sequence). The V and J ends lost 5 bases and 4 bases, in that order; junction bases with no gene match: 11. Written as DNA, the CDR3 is TGTGCCAGCAGTACCGGGACTAGCGGGAAACCGATTTACGAGCAGTACTTC. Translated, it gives CASSTGTSGKPIYEQYF.

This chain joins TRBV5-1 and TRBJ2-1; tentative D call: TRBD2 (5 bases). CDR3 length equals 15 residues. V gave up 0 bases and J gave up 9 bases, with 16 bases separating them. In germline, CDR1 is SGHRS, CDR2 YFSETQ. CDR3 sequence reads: CASSLAGPRGVEQFF. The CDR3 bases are TGCGCCAGCAGCTTGGCCGGACCCCGGGGAGTTGAGCAGTTCTTC.

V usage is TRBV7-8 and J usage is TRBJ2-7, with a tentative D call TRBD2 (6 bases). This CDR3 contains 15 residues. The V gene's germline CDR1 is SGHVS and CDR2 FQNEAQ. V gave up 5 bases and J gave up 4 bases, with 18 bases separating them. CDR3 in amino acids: CASSVSSAARYEQYF. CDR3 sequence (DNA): TGTGCCAGCAGCGTATCTAGCGCGGCTCGGTACGAGCAGTACTTC.

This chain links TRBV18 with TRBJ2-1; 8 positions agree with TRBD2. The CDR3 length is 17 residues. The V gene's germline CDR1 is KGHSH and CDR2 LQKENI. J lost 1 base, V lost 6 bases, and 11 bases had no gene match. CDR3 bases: TGTGCCAGCTCGCCGTCCCAAGCGGGAGTTTCCTACAATGAGCAGTTCTTC. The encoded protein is CASSPSQAGVSYNEQFF. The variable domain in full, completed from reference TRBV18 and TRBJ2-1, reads NAGVMQNPRHLVRRRGQEARLRCSPMKGHSHVYWYRQLPEEGLKFMVYLQKENIIDESGMPKERFSAEFPKEGPSILRIQQVVRGDSAAYFCASSPSQAGVSYNEQFFGPGTRLTVL.

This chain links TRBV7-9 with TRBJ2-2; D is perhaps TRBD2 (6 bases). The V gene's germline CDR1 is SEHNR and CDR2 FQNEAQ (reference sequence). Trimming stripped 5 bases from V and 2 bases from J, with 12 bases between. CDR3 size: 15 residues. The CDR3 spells CASSRRVGNTGELFF. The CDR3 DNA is TGTGCCAGCAGCCGGAGGGTAGGAAACACCGGGGAGCTGTTTTTT.

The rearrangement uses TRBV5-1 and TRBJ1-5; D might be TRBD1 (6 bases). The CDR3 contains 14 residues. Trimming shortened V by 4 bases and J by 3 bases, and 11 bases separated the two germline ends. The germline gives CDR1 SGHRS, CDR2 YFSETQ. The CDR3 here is CASSRGGVNQPQHF. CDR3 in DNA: TGCGCCAGCAGCAGGGGGGGGGTCAATCAGCCCCAGCATTTT.